These 24 T cell receptor beta chains share one sample of origin, sequenced in a study of cytomegalovirus exposure and HLA in healthy donors. PCR primers comprised 60 Vbeta and 13 Jbeta primers. Libraries were prepared by immunoSEQ multiplex PCR; TCRdb keeps only in-frame clonotypes and omits some of them. The table lists roughly 100,000 clones, approximately 80% of them singletons. Sample: PBMCs. The receptor source for this set is a woman aged 18-30 years in good health and CMV-seropositive.

Notes on this clone: Since no conserved phenylalanine or tryptophan closes the CDR3, a read error is the likely cause. The DNA is left out, because the CDR3 cannot be placed on it with certainty; the CDR3 is given as TCRdb lists it. The chain has TRBV6-1 and TRBJ1-2; the table's D gene call, TRBD1, was not cross checked with the DNA. The CDR3 length equals 16 residues, ends included. CDR1 is MNHNS and CDR2 is SASEGT in the germline V gene. The CDR3 protein is CASSEAPGQSNYGYTV.

The V and J genes are TRBV29-1 and TRBJ2-3; D is undetermined. CDR3 size: 10 residues. The germline gives CDR1 SQVTM, CDR2 ANQGSEA. The V gene lost 6 bases and the J gene lost 2 bases, with 3 bases spanning the gap. CDR3 in DNA: TGCAGCGTCTACACAGATACGCAGTATTTT. Its translation is CSVYTDTQYF.

The CDR3 loop reads CASRVDRGPGDTQYF. For the CDR3, the DNA is TGTGCCAGCAGGGTCGACAGGGGGCCGGGAGATACGCAGTATTTT. The chain combines TRBV7-9 with TRBJ2-3, with TRBD1 matching 10 bases. From germline, CDR1 is SEHNR and CDR2 FQNEAQ (reference sequence). The V gene end was trimmed by 6 bases and the J gene end by 5 bases; junction bases not matched to a gene: 8. The CDR3 contains 15 residues.

The rearrangement links TRBV5-4 to TRBJ1-4; D unclear. CDR1 and CDR2 from the germline V gene are SGHNT and YYREEE (reference sequence). The CDR3 loop spans 14 amino acids. The germline V and J ends were trimmed by 4 bases and 6 bases, with 13 bases remaining between them. As DNA, the CDR3 is TGTGCCAGCAGCCGGGTGGGGAGCGATGAAAAACTGTTTTTT. This encodes CASSRVGSDEKLFF.

The sample holds a few counts of this clone. The J gene is TRBJ1-5, the V gene TRBV7-8; TRBD1 is a possible D gene (5 bases). V was trimmed by 5 bases and J by 3 bases, leaving 14 bases between them. The CDR3 has 15 residues. The germline CDR1 and CDR2 sequences are SGHVS and FQNEAQ. CDR3 in amino acids: CASSRRTGDNQPQHF. For the CDR3, the DNA is TGTGCCAGCAGCCGCCGAACAGGAGACAATCAGCCCCAGCATTTT.

The chain recombines TRBV6-1 with TRBJ1-1; no clear D. This CDR3 is 14 amino acids long. The V gene's germline CDR1 is MNHNS and CDR2 SASEGT. V lost 6 bases and J 6 bases, leaving 17 bases between the germline ends. CDR3 bases: TGTGCCAGCAGCGACGTGTTGGGTGGGCCTGAAGCTTTCTTT. Translating gives CASSDVLGGPEAFF.

This clone was picked up a small number of times. No conserved phenylalanine or tryptophan is present at the end of the CDR3, so a read error is the likely explanation. The J gene is TRBJ1-1, the V gene TRBV25-1, with 7 bases matching TRBD1. Germline values: CDR1 MGHDK, CDR2 SYGVNS. The CDR3 contains 12 residues. The CDR3 sequence: CASSVEGADAFS. In DNA, the CDR3 is TGTGCCAGCAGTGTGGAGGGGGCTGATGCTTTCTCT.

The chain is built from TRBV4-2 and TRBJ2-1; 9 nucleotides agree with TRBD2. CDR1 and CDR2 from the germline V gene are LGHNA and YNFKEQ. The trim removed 1 base at V and 1 base at J, leaving 2 bases unmatched. The length of the CDR3 is 16 residues. The CDR3: CASSQATSGSYNEQFF. The CDR3 nucleotides read TGTGCCAGCAGCCAAGCTACTAGCGGGTCCTACAATGAGCAGTTCTTC.

This chain joins TRBV5-4 and TRBJ2-3; the D gene is possibly TRBD2 (6 bases). This CDR3 has 16 amino acids. Trimming took 4 bases from V and 0 from J, leaving 15 bases between them. The germline V gene encodes CDR1 SGHNT and CDR2 YYREEE (reference sequence). The CDR3: CASSPWGERSTDTQYF. DNA of the CDR3: TGTGCCAGCAGCCCCTGGGGGGAACGGAGCACAGATACGCAGTATTTT.

The chain uses TRBV10-3 and TRBJ1-3; 7 nucleotides align to TRBD1. Germline CDR1 ENHRY, CDR2 SYGVKD. The CDR3 spans 15 residues. Unmatched junction bases numbered 1, after V lost 0 bases and J lost 2 bases. CDR3 protein: CAISESGQPGNTIYF. CDR3 nucleotide sequence: TGTGCCATCAGTGAGTCGGGACAGCCTGGAAACACCATATATTTT.

The chain couples TRBV5-1 to TRBJ2-1, with D unresolved. Germline V gene lookup returns CDR1 SGHRS and CDR2 YFSETQ. The CDR3 totals 12 residues. The V end was cut by 0 bases, the J end by 10 bases, with 8 bases between. CDR3 nucleotides: TGCGCCAGCAGCTTGGGGCTTACCGAGCAGTTCTTC. This translates into CASSLGLTEQFF.

The V gene is TRBV30, the J gene TRBJ2-1; TRBD2 aligns across 10 bases. The CDR3 has 14 residues. Germline loops: CDR1 GTSNPN, CDR2 SVGIG (reference sequence). J gave up 7 bases and V 3 bases, and 6 bases lay outside the gene matches. CDR3 sequence (DNA): TGTGCCTGGAGCCTAGCGGGAGCTCCTAATGAGCAGTTCTTC. Translating gives CAWSLAGAPNEQFF.

CDR3 nucleotides: TGTGCCAGCAGTTCACAGTACAGTTACACTGAAGCTTTCTTT. It translates to CASSSQYSYTEAFF. This chain joins TRBV28 and TRBJ1-1; no reliable D call. The germline V gene has CDR1 MDHEN and CDR2 SYDVKM. V lost 4 bases and J 3 bases, leaving 12 bases between the germline ends. The CDR3 is made up of 14 amino acids.

V usage is TRBV29-1 and J usage is TRBJ2-3, with 11 nucleotides matching TRBD1. This CDR3 region has 15 residues. J gave up 4 bases and V 3 bases, and 6 bases lay outside the gene matches. Germline assignment: CDR1 SQVTM and CDR2 ANQGSEA. The CDR3 reads CSVELGQGVADTQYF. The CDR3 coding sequence is TGCAGCGTTGAGTTGGGACAGGGGGTCGCAGATACGCAGTATTTT.

The rearrangement uses TRBV5-1 and TRBJ2-7, with TRBD1 identical over 9 bases. CDR3 length equals 16 residues. Looked up from germline, CDR1 is SGHRS and CDR2 is YFSETQ. V shed 0 bases and J 5 bases; nucleotides not matched to a gene: 9. Here the CDR3 reads CASSLGWGQGQDEQYF. DNA of the CDR3: TGCGCCAGCAGCTTGGGGTGGGGACAGGGTCAGGACGAGCAGTACTTC.

V usage is TRBV6-5 and J usage is TRBJ1-1; 8 bases map to TRBD1. CDR1 is MNHEY and CDR2 is SVGAGI in the germline V gene. This CDR3 is 13 amino acids long. The V segment lost 7 bases and the J segment 5 bases; nucleotides outside the gene matches: 6. CDR3 DNA sequence: TGTGCCAGCAAAACAGGGGGGGATACTGAAGCTTTCTTT. As protein: CASKTGGDTEAFF.

The CDR3 nucleotides read TGTGCCATCAACGACAATAACTATGGCTACACCTTC. Its protein product is CAINDNNYGYTF. The rearrangement uses TRBV10-3 and TRBJ1-2; no firm D call. V was clipped by 7 bases and J by 1 base, with 7 bases between them. Germline CDR1 ENHRY, CDR2 SYGVKD. CDR3 length: 12 residues.

The sample holds a few counts of this clone. One end of the junction fails to match germline, which may point to a read error. The chain employs TRBV7-7 and TRBJ2-1; D gene unclear. There are 15 residues in the CDR3. The germline gives CDR1 SSHAT, CDR2 FNYEAQ (reference sequence). CDR3 sequence reads: CASSLGAQTYNEQFF. For the CDR3, the DNA is TGTGCTAGCAGCTTAGGTGCCCAGACCTACAATGAGCAGTTCTTC. Looking up the rest from reference TRBV7-7 and TRBJ2-1 gives the full variable domain: GAGVSQSPRYKVTKRGQDVTLRCDPISSHATLYWYQQALGQGPEFLTYFNYEAQPDKSGLPSDRFSAERPEGSISTLTIQRTEQRDSAMYRCASSLGAQTYNEQFFGPGTRLTVL.

This clone occurred once. The junction shows a germline mismatch at one end, possibly a read error. Other DNA sequences in the same sample also yield this CDR3. V usage is TRBV30 and J usage is TRBJ2-1; 11 bases are a match to TRBD1. Germline V gene lookup returns CDR1 GTSNPN and CDR2 SVGIG (reference sequence). This CDR3 region has 15 residues. CDR3 region: CACPRGTGGSDEQFF. The CDR3 DNA reads as TGCGCCTGTCCTCGAGGGACAGGGGGGTCGGATGAGCAGTTCTTC.

This chain joins TRBV29-1 and TRBJ2-1; 11 bases are shared with TRBD1. This CDR3 spans 16 amino acids. CDR1 is SQVTM and CDR2 is ANQGSEA in the germline V gene. The V gene end was trimmed by 2 bases and the J gene end by 2 bases; junction bases not matched to a gene: 5. The CDR3 sequence: CSVENWDRGTYNEQFF. Here the CDR3 DNA reads TGCAGCGTTGAAAATTGGGACAGGGGGACCTACAATGAGCAGTTCTTC.

This clone was recorded a few times. Since the CDR3 does not end with the conserved phenylalanine or tryptophan, this likely comes from a read error. It is unclear where the CDR3 begins or ends on the DNA, so no DNA is shown, and the CDR3 is as TCRdb lists it. The chain links TRBV6-1 to TRBJ1-6. Germline assignment: CDR1 MNHNS and CDR2 SASEGT. A total of 17 residues make up the CDR3, ends included. CDR3 loop: CASSERFLGEGGSPLQV.

This clone showed up just once. The CDR3 nucleotides are TGCGCCAGCAGCCCGGGACTAGCGAGCACAGATACGCAGTATTTT. This sequence encodes CASSPGLASTDTQYF. The rearrangement uses TRBV5-1 and TRBJ2-3; 10 bases map to TRBD2. CDR3 length: 15 amino acids. The junction had 2 bases not matched to a gene; V was cut back by 4 bases and J by 0 bases. CDR1 and CDR2 (germline): SGHRS, YFSETQ. Looking up the rest from reference TRBV5-1 and TRBJ2-3 gives the full variable domain: KAGVTQTPRYLIKTRGQQVTLSCSPISGHRSVSWYQQTPGQGLQFLFEYFSETQRNKGNFPGRFSGRQFSNSRSEMNVSTLELGDSALYLCASSPGLASTDTQYFGPGTRLTVL.

The rearrangement joins TRBV18 to TRBJ1-1, with a tentative D call TRBD1 (5 bases). Trimming pared 1 base from V and 9 bases from J, leaving 12 bases between. The germline CDR1 and CDR2 sequences are KGHSH and LQKENI. The CDR3 consists of 13 residues. The CDR3 protein is CASSPLREEKAFF. The DNA of the CDR3 is TGTGCCAGCTCACCACTCAGGGAGGAGAAAGCTTTCTTT.

This clone has a handful of counts. This chain links TRBV5-6 with TRBJ1-5, with 9 bases that match TRBD1. Trimming cost V 3 bases and J 4 bases; bases outside gene matches: 8. The CDR3 sequence is 16 residues long. Germline lookup yields CDR1 SGHDT and CDR2 YYEEEE. CDR3 DNA: TGTGCCAGCAGCTCTCGACAGGGGGGGTGGAATCAGCCCCAGCATTTT. This encodes CASSSRQGGWNQPQHF.